A selection of T cell receptor beta chains follows, all from one sample in a study of shared clonotypes between healthy human individuals. The table came from immunoSEQ multiplex PCR; TCRdb's copy has only in-frame clones and leaves some out. The sample lists 190,000 or so clones, approximately 62% occurring once. Material: memory CD4+ T cells sorted from blood. These receptors came from a man under 40 in good health. Both conserved end residues are part of each CDR3. A D gene is named only where the DNA matches it firmly. Expanded clones get a size class; other rows say once, few or many, or leave the size out.

CDR3 DNA: TGTGCCATCAGATCCGGGACTAGCGGGAGAATAGATACGCAGTATTTT
CDR3 protein: CAIRSGTSGRIDTQYF
clone size: -
D gene: TRBD2
V gene: TRBV10-3
J gene: TRBJ2-3

CDR3 DNA: TGTGCCAGCAGCTTAGCCAGGGGGCGGCCCAATGAGCAGTTCTTC
CDR3 protein: CASSLARGRPNEQFF
clone size: -
D gene: TRBD1
V gene: TRBV7-2
J gene: TRBJ2-1

CDR3 DNA: TGTGCCAGCAGTAGAACAGGTGCCAATCAGCCCCAGCATTTT
CDR3 protein: CASSRTGANQPQHF
clone size: -
D gene: -
V gene: TRBV28
J gene: TRBJ1-5

CDR3 DNA: TGTGCCAGCTCCCCCGGGACGACTTTGGGGGAGCAGTACTTC
CDR3 protein: CASSPGTTLGEQYF
clone size: -
D gene: -
V gene: TRBV18
J gene: TRBJ2-7

CDR3 DNA: TGTGCCAGCAGTGAAGCGCTAGGAAGCGGGGGCACAGATACGCAGTATTTT
CDR3 protein: CASSEALGSGGTDTQYF
clone size: -
D gene: TRBD2
V gene: TRBV6-1
J gene: TRBJ2-3

CDR3 DNA: TGCAGTGCTAGCCCGAACTATGGCTACACCTTC
CDR3 protein: CSASPNYGYTF
clone size: few
D gene: -
V gene: TRBV20-1
J gene: TRBJ1-2

CDR3 DNA: TGTGCCATCAGTTTAGCGGGAGGACCGGACAATGAGCAGTTCTTC
CDR3 protein: CAISLAGGPDNEQFF
clone size: -
D gene: TRBD2
V gene: TRBV10-3
J gene: TRBJ2-1

CDR3 DNA: TGTGCCAGCAGCCAGGACAGGGCCTACAATGAGCAGTTCTTC
CDR3 protein: CASSQDRAYNEQFF
clone size: -
D gene: TRBD1
V gene: TRBV5-6
J gene: TRBJ2-1

CDR3 DNA: TGTGCCAGCAGCCCGTATCCGGGACTCTCGTCCGAGCAGTACTTC
CDR3 protein: CASSPYPGLSSEQYF
clone size: -
D gene: -
V gene: TRBV11-2
J gene: TRBJ2-7

CDR3 DNA: TGTGCCAGCAGCCCTCTAGCGGGAGGCTACAATGAGCAGTTCTTC
CDR3 protein: CASSPLAGGYNEQFF
clone size: few
D gene: TRBD2
V gene: TRBV27
J gene: TRBJ2-1

CDR3 DNA: TGTGCCAGCTCACGTCCAGGGTTATACAATGAGCAGTTCTTC
CDR3 protein: CASSRPGLYNEQFF
clone size: -
D gene: -
V gene: TRBV18
J gene: TRBJ2-1

CDR3 DNA: TGTGCCAGTGCGCTACAGGGGATGAACACTGAAGCTTTCTTT
CDR3 protein: CASALQGMNTEAFF
clone size: -
D gene: TRBD1
V gene: TRBV19
J gene: TRBJ1-1

CDR3 DNA: TGCAGTGCTAGAGAGACAGAGACCCAGTACTTC
CDR3 protein: CSARETETQYF
clone size: once
D gene: -
V gene: TRBV20-1
J gene: TRBJ2-5

CDR3 DNA: TGTGCCAGCAGTTCCCCTCATCCTGGTCACAATGAGCAGTTCTTC
CDR3 protein: CASSSPHPGHNEQFF
clone size: -
D gene: -
V gene: TRBV27
J gene: TRBJ2-1

CDR3 DNA: TGCGCCAGCAGCCTAACGGACATGGCCTACGAGCAGTACTTC
CDR3 protein: CASSLTDMAYEQYF
clone size: -
D gene: -
V gene: TRBV5-1
J gene: TRBJ2-7

CDR3 DNA: TGTGCCAGCAGTGAAGCGAAAGTAGCCACAGATACGCAGTATTTT
CDR3 protein: CASSEAKVATDTQYF
clone size: few
D gene: -
V gene: TRBV6-1
J gene: TRBJ2-3

CDR3 DNA: TGTGCCAGCAGTGAAGGCGGGAGCCTCCATGAGCAGTTCTTC
CDR3 protein: CASSEGGSLHEQFF
clone size: -
D gene: TRBD2
V gene: TRBV2
J gene: TRBJ2-1

CDR3 DNA: TGTGCCAGCAGCCAAGATTCACTAGCGGGGGGCAAAAACATTCAGTACTTC
CDR3 protein: CASSQDSLAGGKNIQYF
clone size: -
D gene: TRBD2
V gene: TRBV14
J gene: TRBJ2-4

CDR3 DNA: TGTGCCAGCAGCCTCGGACGGGGACCTTTTGGGAAAACCTTC
CDR3 protein: CASSLGRGPFGKTF
clone size: -
D gene: -
V gene: TRBV11-1
J gene: TRBJ1-2

CDR3 DNA: TGCGCCAGCAGCTACCCAGGGGTGGGGAACACTGAAGCTTTCTTT
CDR3 protein: CASSYPGVGNTEAFF
clone size: few
D gene: -
V gene: TRBV5-1
J gene: TRBJ1-1

CDR3 DNA: TGTGCCAGTACCATACTAGCGGGAGAGGGTGTAGATGAGCAGTTCTTC
CDR3 protein: CASTILAGEGVDEQFF
clone size: -
D gene: TRBD2
V gene: TRBV19
J gene: TRBJ2-1

CDR3 DNA: TGTGCCAGCAGCTTGGCTTTCCGGGCGGGTGAGCAGTTCTTC
CDR3 protein: CASSLAFRAGEQFF
clone size: few
D gene: -
V gene: TRBV5-5
J gene: TRBJ2-1

CDR3 DNA: TGTGCCTGGAGTGTTCCTACGGGAGGTTCAGCCTACGAGCAGTACTTC
CDR3 protein: CAWSVPTGGSAYEQYF
clone size: once
D gene: TRBD2
V gene: TRBV30
J gene: TRBJ2-7

CDR3 DNA: TGTGCCATCAGTGAGTCAGGAGGGTATAGGGAAGCTTTCTTT
CDR3 protein: CAISESGGYREAFF
clone size: -
D gene: -
V gene: TRBV10-3
J gene: TRBJ1-1

CDR3 DNA: TGTGCCAGCAGCTTAATCAGCAGCACAGATACGCAGTATTTT
CDR3 protein: CASSLISSTDTQYF
clone size: -
D gene: -
V gene: TRBV7-3
J gene: TRBJ2-3

CDR3 DNA: TGTGCCATCAGTGATATAGGAGGAGGGGAAAAACTGTTTTTT
CDR3 protein: CAISDIGGGEKLFF
clone size: -
D gene: -
V gene: TRBV10-3
J gene: TRBJ1-4

CDR3 DNA: TGTGCCAGCAGCCCAAACAGGGTCCGAAACACCGGGGAGCTGTTTTTT
CDR3 protein: CASSPNRVRNTGELFF
clone size: -
D gene: -
V gene: TRBV14
J gene: TRBJ2-2

CDR3 DNA: TGTGCCAGCAGCTTAGAGGGGACTAGCGGGAAATACGAGCAGTACTTC
CDR3 protein: CASSLEGTSGKYEQYF
clone size: many
D gene: TRBD2
V gene: TRBV7-2
J gene: TRBJ2-7

CDR3 DNA: TGCAGCGTTGTAGGGGGACCAGATACGCAGTATTTT
CDR3 protein: CSVVGGPDTQYF
clone size: -
D gene: -
V gene: TRBV29-1
J gene: TRBJ2-3

CDR3 DNA: TGTGCCAGCAGCTTGTCCACATTACCAGGGGGCGAAGAGACCCAGTACTTC
CDR3 protein: CASSLSTLPGGEETQYF
clone size: -
D gene: TRBD1
V gene: TRBV5-5
J gene: TRBJ2-5

CDR3 DNA: TGTGCCAGCAGCTCCTCTAGCGGGACAATCCAGGAGACCCAGTACTTC
CDR3 protein: CASSSSSGTIQETQYF
clone size: -
D gene: TRBD2
V gene: TRBV7-8
J gene: TRBJ2-5

CDR3 DNA: TGTGCCAGCAATTCCGGCGAGCAGTACTTC
CDR3 protein: CASNSGEQYF
clone size: few
D gene: -
V gene: TRBV2
J gene: TRBJ2-7

CDR3 DNA: TGTGCCAGCAGCCAAAACCCAGTGGACCAAGAGACCCAGTACTTC
CDR3 protein: CASSQNPVDQETQYF
clone size: -
D gene: -
V gene: TRBV5-4
J gene: TRBJ2-5

CDR3 DNA: TGTGCCAGCAGCTTAAACAGCGGCGCGAACACCGGGGAGCTGTTTTTT
CDR3 protein: CASSLNSGANTGELFF
clone size: -
D gene: -
V gene: TRBV7-1
J gene: TRBJ2-2

CDR3 DNA: TGTGCCACCAGCAGAGCCGGCAACACAGATACGCAGTATTTT
CDR3 protein: CATSRAGNTDTQYF
clone size: few
D gene: -
V gene: TRBV15
J gene: TRBJ2-3

CDR3 DNA: TGTGCCAGCAGACCCCCCGGAGGGCACTACGAGCAGTACTTC
CDR3 protein: CASRPPGGHYEQYF
clone size: -
D gene: -
V gene: TRBV28
J gene: TRBJ2-7

CDR3 DNA: TGTGCCAGCAGCTTAAGGGTTTACAATGAGCAGTTCTTC
CDR3 protein: CASSLRVYNEQFF
clone size: -
D gene: -
V gene: TRBV7-2
J gene: TRBJ2-1

CDR3 DNA: TGTGCCAGCTCACCTACTGAGGGGACGGACCACTACGAGCAGTACTTC
CDR3 protein: CASSPTEGTDHYEQYF
clone size: -
D gene: -
V gene: TRBV18
J gene: TRBJ2-7

CDR3 DNA: TGCGCCAGCAGCTTGTACGGGAGCGGGGGGACCGGGGAGCTGTTTTTT
CDR3 protein: CASSLYGSGGTGELFF
clone size: -
D gene: TRBD2
V gene: TRBV5-1
J gene: TRBJ2-2

CDR3 DNA: TGTGCCAGCAGCTCGTCAGGGGGCAGGGAGACCCAGTACTTC
CDR3 protein: CASSSSGGRETQYF
clone size: -
D gene: TRBD1
V gene: TRBV7-3
J gene: TRBJ2-5

CDR3 DNA: TGCGCCAGCAGTCAAGGGGGGGACAGCACAGATACGCAGTATTTT
CDR3 protein: CASSQGGDSTDTQYF
clone size: -
D gene: TRBD2
V gene: TRBV23-1
J gene: TRBJ2-3

CDR3 DNA: TGCAGCGTTTCCAGCGGTTGGAATGAGCAGTTCTTC
CDR3 protein: CSVSSGWNEQFF
clone size: few
D gene: -
V gene: TRBV29-1
J gene: TRBJ2-1

CDR3 DNA: TGTGCCAGCAGCCCGCAGGGGCTAGCGGGAGTGGGTGAGCAGTTCTTC
CDR3 protein: CASSPQGLAGVGEQFF
clone size: -
D gene: TRBD2
V gene: TRBV7-9
J gene: TRBJ2-1

CDR3 DNA: TGTGCAGTACCGGGACTATCCAATGAGCAGTTCTTC
CDR3 protein: CAVPGLSNEQFF
clone size: many
D gene: TRBD2
V gene: TRBV28
J gene: TRBJ2-1

CDR3 DNA: TGTGCCAGCAGCTATGGGACTAGCGGGGGTTACGAGCAGTACTTC
CDR3 protein: CASSYGTSGGYEQYF
clone size: -
D gene: TRBD2
V gene: TRBV7-9
J gene: TRBJ2-7

CDR3 DNA: TGCGCCAGCAGCCAAGTATTAGGGGGCTCTGGGGCCAACGTCCTGACTTTC
CDR3 protein: CASSQVLGGSGANVLTF
clone size: many
D gene: -
V gene: TRBV4-1
J gene: TRBJ2-6

CDR3 DNA: TGTGCCAGCAGTCCGATAACCTCTCTGTCCGAGCAGTACTTC
CDR3 protein: CASSPITSLSEQYF
clone size: -
D gene: -
V gene: TRBV28
J gene: TRBJ2-7

CDR3 DNA: TGTGCCAGCTCGGGGGGGACTAGCCCCCGGGCCCAGTACTTC
CDR3 protein: CASSGGTSPRAQYF
clone size: -
D gene: TRBD2
V gene: TRBV5-5
J gene: TRBJ2-5

CDR3 DNA: TGTGCCTGGATCGGGACAGGGGGTAACTATGGCTACACCTTC
CDR3 protein: CAWIGTGGNYGYTF
clone size: few
D gene: TRBD1
V gene: TRBV30
J gene: TRBJ1-2

CDR3 DNA: TGTGCCAGCAGTTCCCGACTAGCGGGAGGAATGTACAATGAGCAGTTCTTC
CDR3 protein: CASSSRLAGGMYNEQFF
clone size: -
D gene: TRBD2
V gene: TRBV7-9
J gene: TRBJ2-1

CDR3 DNA: TGTGCCAGCAGATACAACCCGGGACTAGAGAGCTACGAGCAGTACTTC
CDR3 protein: CASRYNPGLESYEQYF
clone size: -
D gene: TRBD2
V gene: TRBV2
J gene: TRBJ2-7

CDR3 DNA: TGTGCCAGCAGTTCCCTTACAGGGGCGGGCTCTGGAAACACCATATATTTT
CDR3 protein: CASSSLTGAGSGNTIYF
clone size: many
D gene: TRBD1
V gene: TRBV28
J gene: TRBJ1-3

CDR3 DNA: TGTGCCAGCTCACCCGCGGGAGGGAGGTATGAGCAGTTCTTC
CDR3 protein: CASSPAGGRYEQFF
clone size: -
D gene: TRBD2
V gene: TRBV18
J gene: TRBJ2-1

CDR3 DNA: TGTGCCAGCAGTTACCAGGCTGAAGCTTTCTTT
CDR3 protein: CASSYQAEAFF
clone size: many
D gene: -
V gene: TRBV6-6
J gene: TRBJ1-1

CDR3 DNA: TGTGCCAGCAGCTTAGTAAACGGCGGGAGCTATGAGCAGTTCTTC
CDR3 protein: CASSLVNGGSYEQFF
clone size: -
D gene: TRBD2
V gene: TRBV7-2
J gene: TRBJ2-1